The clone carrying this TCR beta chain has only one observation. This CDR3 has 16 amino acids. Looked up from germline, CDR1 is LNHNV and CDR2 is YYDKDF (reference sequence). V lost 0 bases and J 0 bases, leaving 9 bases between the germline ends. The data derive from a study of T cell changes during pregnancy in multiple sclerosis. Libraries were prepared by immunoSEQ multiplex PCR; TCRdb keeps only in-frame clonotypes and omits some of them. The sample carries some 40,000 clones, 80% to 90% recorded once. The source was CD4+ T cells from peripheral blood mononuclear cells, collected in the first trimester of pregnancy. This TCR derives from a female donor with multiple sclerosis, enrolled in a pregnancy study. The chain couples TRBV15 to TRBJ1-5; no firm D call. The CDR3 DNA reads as TGTGCCACCAGCAGAGATCTAGGTTATAGCAATCAGCCCCAGCATTTT. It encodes CATSRDLGYSNQPQHF.